This TCR beta chain was captured in a study of molecular identifiers for immune sequencing clone quantification. The CDR3 runs 15 residues. V lost 7 bases to trimming and J lost 0 bases, with 13 bases between them. Germline V CDR1 and CDR2: MDHEN, SYDVKM. This clonotype was seen ten or more times. Its antigen is unknown. TCRdb analysed the PCR reads with MiXCR anew, one entry per CDR3 protein. The data hold about 630,000 distinct CDR3 sequences, with approximately 24% observed a single time. Whole-study findings and limits: Whereas naive cells kept under 1% of molecules in clones above 20 RNA copies, such clones held over 98% in effectors. Highly expanded clone sizes could be underestimated by identical TCR molecules sharing a barcode.

The gene calls are TRBV28 and TRBJ1-5; maybe TRBD1 (5 bases). The TCR originated in a human donor in good health. Some libraries in this study had Jurkat cell RNA spiked in. The sample comprised naive CD8+ T cells from blood, with Jurkat cell RNA spiked in. The subset was: FACS-sorted CD8+CD4-CCR7+CD45RA+ naive T cells. CDR3 amino acids: CASKHRPNSNQPQHF. The CDR3, as DNA: TGTGCCAGCAAGCACAGGCCTAATAGCAATCAGCCCCAGCATTTT.